This entry lists 3 T cell receptor beta chains sequenced from one sample in a study of vaccination and CD4 T cells after COVID-19. Cultured CD4+ T-cell DNA underwent Oncomine TCR Beta short-read sequencing. One entry per CDR3 protein, called by TCRdb with MiXCR from the PCR reads. The sample has about 5,400 distinct CDR3 sequences, nearly 35% seen once. Treatment noted: approximately nine-day PBMC culture with coronavirus spike peptide pools or control peptides (ViraFEST assay). During the years 2011-2018, before the COVID-19 pandemic, the unexposed donor's CD4+ T cells were collected. Antigens of these TCRs are unknown. The sequenced material came from CD4+ T cells from blood, cultured in vitro. All receptors derive from a human donor in good health.

V gene TRBV6-1 combines with J gene TRBJ2-1; 9 bases are shared with TRBD1. Germline V gene data show CDR1 as MNHNS and CDR2 as SASEGT. The CDR3 extends over 14 amino acids. Trimming at V came to 9 bases and at J to 8 bases, leaving 11 bases not matched to a gene. The CDR3 DNA is TGTGCCAGTCGGTTTAGGACAGGGGTAGATGAGCAGTTCTTC. It encodes CASRFRTGVDEQFF.

The V call is TRBV20-1, the J call TRBJ2-3, with D perhaps given as TRBD1 or TRBD2 (5 bases each). Germline V gives CDR1 DFQATT, CDR2 SNEGSKA (reference sequence). This CDR3 is built from 13 residues. Trimming stripped 6 bases from V and 3 bases from J, with 13 bases between. This chain's CDR3 is CSATGTATDTQYF. The CDR3 DNA sequence: TGCAGTGCCACCGGGACCGCTACAGATACGCAGTATTTT.

The chain has TRBV10-3 and TRBJ1-2; a possible D gene is TRBD1 (6 bases). The CDR3 covers 15 residues. The V gene's germline CDR1 is ENHRY and CDR2 SYGVKD. The V end was cut by 1 base, the J end by 6 bases, with 15 bases between. The CDR3 spells CAISELLRQEDGYTF. The CDR3 bases are TGTGCCATCAGTGAGTTGCTACGACAGGAGGATGGCTACACCTTC.